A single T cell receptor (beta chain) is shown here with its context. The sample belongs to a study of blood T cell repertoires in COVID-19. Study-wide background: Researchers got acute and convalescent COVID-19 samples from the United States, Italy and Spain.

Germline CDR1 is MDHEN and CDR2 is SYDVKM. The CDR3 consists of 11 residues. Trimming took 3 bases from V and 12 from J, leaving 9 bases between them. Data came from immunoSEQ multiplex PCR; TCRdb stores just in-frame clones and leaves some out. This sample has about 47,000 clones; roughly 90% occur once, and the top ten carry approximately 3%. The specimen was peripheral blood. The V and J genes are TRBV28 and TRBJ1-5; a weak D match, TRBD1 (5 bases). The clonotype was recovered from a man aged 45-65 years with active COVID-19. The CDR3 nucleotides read TGTGCCAGCAGTTTGGGGGGGATCCAGCATTTT. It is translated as CASSLGGIQHF.